This TCR beta chain is from a study of CD8+ T cells in alopecia areata. At the level of the study: Tofacitinib administration persisted for 6 to 18 months, succeeded by 6 months off drug. Study-wide findings and caveats: On tofacitinib, scalp and blood still held many of the expanded lesional clones.

CDR3 length: 13 residues. Trimming took 5 bases from V and 5 from J; bases not matched to a gene: 6. Germline-derived CDR1 and CDR2 are SEHNR and FQNEAQ (reference sequence). This sample's treatment: oral pan-JAK inhibitor, 5-10 mg twice daily. On this clone: Its matching antigen is unknown.

Investigators isolated RNA and reverse transcribed it into cDNA to act as the sequencing template. This table comes from immunoSEQ multiplex PCR, and its TCRdb copy is limited to in-frame clones, with some not included. Among more than 150,000 clones listed, approximately 50% were seen once. The material sequenced was CD8+ T cells sorted from blood, taken around week 53, from a patient treated with tofacitinib. The TCR comes from a human donor with alopecia areata. The chain links TRBV7-9 to TRBJ2-7; 7 bases map to TRBD1. CDR3 in amino acids: CASSPRQGHEQYF. DNA for the CDR3: TGTGCCAGCAGCCCCCGACAGGGCCACGAGCAGTACTTC.